Below are 32 T cell receptor beta chains sequenced from a single sample in a study of graft-versus-host responses after intestinal transplantation. CFSE-labeled responder cells (approximately 200,000) were plated with approximately 200,000 irradiated, violet-dye-labeled stimulator cells. Libraries were prepared by immunoSEQ multiplex PCR; TCRdb keeps only in-frame clonotypes and omits some of them. The data show 7,400 or so clones, more than 25% seen once. This sample comprised alloreactive CD8+ T cells from a mixed lymphocyte reaction culture, obtained before intestinal transplant. Noted subset: CFSE-low proliferating T cells sorted from roughly six-day pre-transplant mixed lymphocyte reaction (GvH or HvG direction). Every receptor here comes from a human patient who received an intestinal transplant.

By sample share, this clone is large. The chain carries TRBV6-5 and TRBJ1-2; unclear D gene. Between the trimmed V and J ends, which lost 0 bases and 8 bases, there was a span of 16 bases. There are 15 residues in the CDR3. The germline V gene encodes CDR1 MNHEY and CDR2 SVGAGI. CDR3 nucleotide sequence: TGTGCCAGCAGTTACTCGATAAGGAGCGGGTCGGGCTACACCTTC. Its protein product is CASSYSIRSGSGYTF.

The chain links TRBV11-3 to TRBJ2-1, with TRBD2 matching over 13 bases. Per germline, CDR1 SGHNT and CDR2 YENEEA. CDR3 length equals 15 residues. The trim removed 5 bases at V and 5 bases at J, leaving 3 bases unmatched. As DNA, the CDR3 is TGTGCCAGCAGCGAGACTAGCGGGGGGAACAATGAGCAGTTCTTC. Translation gives CASSETSGGNNEQFF.

To note about this clone: A read error may account for a junction end that differs from germline. The chain employs TRBV27 and TRBJ2-7; TRBD2 matches 10 bases. The CDR3 loop spans 14 amino acids. Per germline, CDR1 MNHEY and CDR2 SMNVEV (reference sequence). The CDR3 nucleotides are TGTGCCAGCAGTTTCTCGACTAGCGGGCCCACTCTGCACTTC. Translating gives CASSFSTSGPTLHF.

The chain has TRBV27 and TRBJ1-1; D remains unclear. V shed 5 bases and J shed 3 bases, with 10 bases lying between them. The V gene's germline CDR1 is MNHEY and CDR2 SMNVEV (reference sequence). The CDR3 has 13 amino acids. CDR3 sequence: CASSEGVYTEAFF. The CDR3 DNA sequence: TGTGCCAGCAGTGAGGGAGTGTACACTGAAGCTTTCTTT.

The J gene is TRBJ1-2, the V gene TRBV7-2; 8 bases fit TRBD1. Losses at the gene ends were 3 bases for V and 6 bases for J; bases not matched to a gene: 3. Germline V gene data show CDR1 as SGHTA and CDR2 as FQGNSA. The CDR3 extends over 13 amino acids. This CDR3 reads CASSFGTGHGYTF. The CDR3 coding sequence is TGTGCCAGCAGCTTCGGGACAGGCCATGGCTACACCTTC.

This clone was observed a few times. The chain uses TRBV5-1 and TRBJ1-1, with D perhaps TRBD1 (5 bases). V lost 0 bases and J lost 4, with 10 bases in between. This CDR3 comprises 14 residues. Germline V CDR1 and CDR2: SGHRS, YFSETQ. The CDR3 region is CASSLEEGTTEAFF. Written as DNA, the CDR3 is TGCGCCAGCAGCTTGGAGGAGGGGACCACTGAAGCTTTCTTT.

The V call is TRBV9, the J call TRBJ2-5; D may be TRBD2 (7 bases). V dropped 6 bases and J dropped 2 bases, with 17 bases sitting between them. There are 15 residues in the CDR3. CDR1 is SGDLS and CDR2 is YYNGEE in the germline V gene. The CDR3 reads CASTPGGGGQETQYF. Here the CDR3 DNA reads TGTGCCAGCACCCCCGGAGGGGGGGGGCAAGAGACCCAGTACTTC.

J is TRBJ1-2 and V is TRBV9; a weak D match, TRBD1 (5 bases). CDR1 is SGDLS and CDR2 is YYNGEE in the germline V gene. The CDR3 loop spans 15 amino acids. V gave up 4 bases and J gave up 8 bases, with 21 bases separating them. CDR3 nucleotide sequence: TGTGCCAGCAGCCCCGCATTGTCAGGGTTTGGAGGCTACACCTTC. Encoded protein: CASSPALSGFGGYTF.

The rearrangement uses TRBV12-5 and TRBJ2-2; 7 bases match TRBD1. CDR1 and CDR2 (germline): LGHNT, FRNRAP. This CDR3 region has 15 residues. The trim removed 1 base at V and 2 bases at J, leaving 1 base unmatched. The DNA of the CDR3 is TGTGCTAGTGGTTTGGGACAGGGTAACACCGGGGAGCTGTTTTTT. As protein: CASGLGQGNTGELFF.

This chain links TRBV6-5 with TRBJ2-5, with 10 bases identical to TRBD2. Germline V gene data show CDR1 as MNHEY and CDR2 as SVGAGI. The CDR3 length is 14 residues. With V trimmed by 0 bases and J by 5 bases, 0 bases remained unmatched. CDR3: CASSYSGLAETQYF. DNA for the CDR3: TGTGCCAGCAGTTACTCGGGACTAGCGGAGACCCAGTACTTC.

This chain connects TRBV7-8 to TRBJ2-7, with D maybe TRBD2 (6 bases). The CDR3 sequence is 14 residues long. V lost 0 bases and J lost 1, with 7 bases in between. In germline, CDR1 is SGHVS, CDR2 FQNEAQ. CDR3: CASSLAGGSYEQYF. DNA of the CDR3: TGTGCCAGCAGCTTAGCCGGGGGTTCCTACGAGCAGTACTTC. Using reference TRBV7-8 and TRBJ2-7 for the parts outside the CDR3, the full variable domain is GAGVSQSPRYKVAKRGQDVALRCDPISGHVSLFWYQQALGQGPEFLTYFQNEAQLDKSGLPSDRFFAERPEGSVSTLKIQRTQQEDSAVYLCASSLAGGSYEQYFGPGTRLTVT.

The chain carries TRBV29-1 and TRBJ2-7; D is unresolved. Trimming stripped 5 bases from V and 1 base from J, with 6 bases between. This CDR3 contains 11 residues. Germline V gene data show CDR1 as SQVTM and CDR2 as ANQGSEA. For the CDR3, the DNA is TGCAGCGTTCGAGAATCCTACGAGCAGTACTTC. Protein sequence: CSVRESYEQYF.

J is TRBJ2-3 and V is TRBV6-1; 10 bases are a match to TRBD1. The CDR3 runs 13 residues. V shed 8 bases, J shed 3 bases, and the junction held 2 bases outside the gene matches. Germline assignment: CDR1 MNHNS and CDR2 SASEGT. The CDR3 region is CASRDRGTDTQYF. The CDR3 DNA follows: TGTGCCAGCCGGGACAGGGGAACAGATACGCAGTATTTT.

This clone was observed a few times. CDR3 sequence: CASSEVVRQGRHYEQYF. The CDR3 region has the DNA TGTGCCAGCAGTGAGGTAGTAAGACAGGGGCGTCACTACGAGCAGTACTTC. The chain employs TRBV6-1 and TRBJ2-7; 8 positions agree with TRBD1. V was clipped by 3 bases and J by 3 bases; unmatched bases: 13. Germline V gene lookup returns CDR1 MNHNS and CDR2 SASEGT. The CDR3 is 17 amino acids.

This clone appeared a few times. One end of the junction is discordant with germline, which a read error may explain. This chain connects TRBV5-1 to TRBJ1-1; D gene unclear. This CDR3 comprises 14 residues. Germline CDR1 reads SGHRS; CDR2 reads YFSETQ. The CDR3 sequence is CASSLIGIRTEASF. Here the CDR3 DNA reads TGCGCCAGCAGCTTGATCGGGATCCGCACTGAAGCTTCCTTT.

This clone appeared a few times. The gene calls are TRBV9 and TRBJ2-7, with 13 bases aligning to TRBD2. The CDR3 contains 15 residues. The trim removed 4 bases at V and 6 bases at J, leaving 7 bases unmatched. Germline V CDR1 and CDR2: SGDLS, YYNGEE. The CDR3 here is CASSPGLAGEGEQYF. CDR3 sequence (DNA): TGTGCCAGCAGCCCAGGACTAGCGGGGGAGGGCGAGCAGTACTTC.

V is TRBV30 and J is TRBJ2-1; D perhaps matches TRBD2 (5 bases). Trimming took off 6 bases at V and 0 bases at J, with 12 bases between the two ends. CDR3 length equals 14 residues. CDR1 and CDR2 from the germline V gene are GTSNPN and SVGIG (reference sequence). CDR3: CACKDWSSYNEQFF. CDR3 DNA: TGTGCCTGCAAGGACTGGAGCTCCTACAATGAGCAGTTCTTC.

The gene calls are TRBV7-9 and TRBJ1-1; 7 bases are shared with TRBD1. The germline gives CDR1 SEHNR, CDR2 FQNEAQ (reference sequence). The CDR3 has 16 amino acids. After removal of 4 bases from V and 3 bases from J, the junction contained 11 bases not matched to a gene. CDR3 nucleotides: TGTGCCAGCAGCTCCCTTAATGACAGGGAGTACACTGAAGCTTTCTTT. Translating gives CASSSLNDREYTEAFF. Variable domain in full (rest from reference TRBV7-9 and TRBJ1-1): DTGVSQNPRHKITKRGQNVTFRCDPISEHNRLYWYRQTLGQGPEFLTYFQNEAQLEKSRLLSDRFSAERPKGSFSTLEIQRTEQGDSAMYLCASSSLNDREYTEAFFGQGTRLTVV.

This clone has a handful of counts. This chain joins TRBV27 and TRBJ2-7; 12 bases are a match to TRBD2. The CDR3 sequence is 15 residues long. Germline CDR1 reads MNHEY; CDR2 reads SMNVEV (reference sequence). V was clipped by 4 bases and J by 2 bases; unmatched bases: 3. The CDR3 nucleotides read TGTGCCAGCAGTTGGACTAGCGGGACCCCCTACGAGCAGTACTTC. Amino acids: CASSWTSGTPYEQYF.

This chain joins TRBV5-4 and TRBJ1-1; 8 nucleotides match TRBD1. The germline V gene encodes CDR1 SGHNT and CDR2 YYREEE (reference sequence). This CDR3 spans 19 amino acids. V was pared by 0 bases and J by 0 bases, with 13 bases of the junction left unmatched. CDR3 in amino acids: CASSLVLGTGIYMNTEAFF. In nucleotides, the CDR3 is TGTGCCAGCAGCTTGGTGTTGGGGACAGGAATCTACATGAACACTGAAGCTTTCTTT.

This clone was counted between two and nine times. The chain uses TRBV5-1 and TRBJ1-6, with TRBD1 matching 8 bases. Germline V gene data show CDR1 as SGHRS and CDR2 as YFSETQ. After removal of 4 bases from V and 5 bases from J, the junction contained 2 bases not matched to a gene. This CDR3 contains 14 residues. CDR3 coding DNA: TGCGCCAGCAGCCTGACAGGGGATAATTCACCCCTCCACTTT. It encodes CASSLTGDNSPLHF.

The rearrangement uses TRBV4-2 and TRBJ2-7, with 8 bases fitting TRBD2. J was trimmed by 3 bases and V by 3 bases; bases with no gene match: 13. Germline assignment: CDR1 LGHNA and CDR2 YNFKEQ. The CDR3 length is 17 residues. This chain's CDR3 is CASSQIQEAGAFYEQYF. The DNA of the CDR3 is TGTGCCAGCAGCCAGATCCAGGAAGCGGGAGCGTTCTACGAGCAGTACTTC.

This clone is classed as medium-sized. J is TRBJ1-4 and V is TRBV10-3; 9 bases line up with TRBD1. The V and J ends lost 5 bases and 5 bases, in that order; junction bases with no gene match: 9. Germline V CDR1 and CDR2: ENHRY, SYGVKD. This CDR3 is built from 16 residues. The chain's CDR3 is CAISSGQGGLNEKLFF. The CDR3 bases are TGTGCCATCAGTTCGGGACAGGGCGGATTGAATGAAAAACTGTTTTTT.

The chain is built from TRBV19 and TRBJ1-2; D is perhaps TRBD1 (6 bases). CDR1 LNHDA and CDR2 SQIVND come from the germline V gene (reference sequence). Trimming cost V 7 bases and J 6 bases, with 15 bases left between them. The CDR3 totals 13 residues. The CDR3 protein is CASTQGLYNGYTF. The CDR3 nucleotides read TGTGCCAGTACTCAGGGGCTTTACAATGGCTACACCTTC.

This clone was counted only a few times. The CDR3 region is CASSLGAFQPQHF. The CDR3 DNA reads as TGTGCCAGCAGTTTGGGGGCGTTTCAGCCCCAGCATTTT. The chain is built from TRBV27 and TRBJ1-5, with D perhaps matching TRBD1 (6 bases). The V end lost 3 bases, the J end lost 6 bases, and 9 bases lay between the germline ends. Germline V gene data show CDR1 as MNHEY and CDR2 as SMNVEV (reference sequence). The CDR3 is 13 amino acids.

The chain couples TRBV5-1 to TRBJ2-7; 8 nucleotides line up with TRBD2. After removal of 2 bases from V and 2 bases from J, the junction contained 3 bases not matched to a gene. The V gene's germline CDR1 is SGHRS and CDR2 YFSETQ. The CDR3 is 14 residues long. The CDR3 protein is CASSFSGDPYEQYF. Written as DNA, the CDR3 is TGCGCCAGCAGCTTTAGCGGGGACCCCTACGAGCAGTACTTC.

This clone is medium-sized by share. V gene TRBV9 combines with J gene TRBJ1-3; D is unclear. CDR3 length: 15 residues. V gave up 0 bases and J gave up 0 bases, with 7 bases separating them. Germline V gene lookup returns CDR1 SGDLS and CDR2 YYNGEE. The CDR3 nucleotides are TGTGCCAGCAGCGTAGAGCCGGGCTCTGGAAACACCATATATTTT. This sequence encodes CASSVEPGSGNTIYF. Filled out from reference TRBV9 and TRBJ1-3, the complete variable domain reads DSGVTQTPKHLITATGQRVTLRCSPRSGDLSVYWYQQSLDQGLQFLIQYYNGEERAKGNILERFSAQQFPDLHSELNLSSLELGDSALYFCASSVEPGSGNTIYFGEGSWLTVV.

V usage is TRBV7-8 and J usage is TRBJ2-7, with D perhaps TRBD2 (6 bases). V lost 0 bases to trimming and J lost 7 bases, with 10 bases between them. The CDR3 runs 13 residues. The germline CDR1 and CDR2 sequences are SGHVS and FQNEAQ. CDR3 residues: CASSLAPGTEQYF. The CDR3 coding sequence is TGTGCCAGCAGCTTAGCCCCCGGGACTGAGCAGTACTTC.

The chain carries TRBV9 and TRBJ2-1, with D tentatively TRBD2 (6 bases). The V gene's germline CDR1 is SGDLS and CDR2 YYNGEE. Trimming took 0 bases from V and 4 from J, leaving 14 bases between them. This CDR3 is 16 amino acids long. The CDR3 is CASSVVTGDYYNEQFF. The CDR3 DNA is TGTGCCAGCAGCGTAGTGACGGGGGATTATTACAATGAGCAGTTCTTC.

There are a few counts of this clone. The J gene is TRBJ2-7, the V gene TRBV7-8; D not certain. CDR1 SGHVS and CDR2 FQNEAQ come from the germline V gene. V shed 1 base and J shed 3 bases, with 4 bases lying between them. This CDR3 contains 12 residues. The CDR3 coding sequence is TGTGCCAGCAGCTTAGGTAGCTACGAGCAGTACTTC. Translation: CASSLGSYEQYF.

The table lists this clone with a few counts. This chain links TRBV9 with TRBJ1-5, with D possibly TRBD1 on 6 matching bases. This CDR3 comprises 15 residues. Germline assignment: CDR1 SGDLS and CDR2 YYNGEE. The germline V and J ends were trimmed by 0 bases and 5 bases, with 12 bases remaining between them. The CDR3 spells CASSVGGRGDQPQHF. The DNA of the CDR3 is TGTGCCAGCAGCGTAGGAGGCAGGGGCGATCAGCCCCAGCATTTT.

This chain links TRBV7-6 with TRBJ1-1; the D is unclear. Trimming took 3 bases from V and 1 from J, leaving 6 bases between them. The CDR3 extends over 13 amino acids. Germline CDR1 is SGHVS and CDR2 is FNYEAQ. CDR3 nucleotides: TGTGCCAGCAGCTTGGGGAGGAACACTGAAGCTTTCTTT. Protein product: CASSLGRNTEAFF.